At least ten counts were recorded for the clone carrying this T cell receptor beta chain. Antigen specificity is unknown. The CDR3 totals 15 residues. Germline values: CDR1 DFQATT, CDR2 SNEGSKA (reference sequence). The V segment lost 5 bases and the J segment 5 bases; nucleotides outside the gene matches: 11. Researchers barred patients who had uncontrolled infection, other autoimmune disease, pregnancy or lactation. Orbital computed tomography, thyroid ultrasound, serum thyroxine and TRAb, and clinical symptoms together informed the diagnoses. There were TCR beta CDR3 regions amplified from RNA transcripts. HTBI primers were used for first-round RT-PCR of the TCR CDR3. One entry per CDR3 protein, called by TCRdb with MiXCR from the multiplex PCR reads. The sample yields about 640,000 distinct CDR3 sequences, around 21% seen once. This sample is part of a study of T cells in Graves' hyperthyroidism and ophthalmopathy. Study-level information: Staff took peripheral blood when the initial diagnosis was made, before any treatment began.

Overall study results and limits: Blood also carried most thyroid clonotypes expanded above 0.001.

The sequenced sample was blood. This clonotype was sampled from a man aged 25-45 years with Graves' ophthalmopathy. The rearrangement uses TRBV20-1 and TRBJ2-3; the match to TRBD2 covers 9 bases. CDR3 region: CSARPLAGVQDTQYF. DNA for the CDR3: TGCAGTGCTCGTCCATTAGCGGGAGTCCAAGATACGCAGTATTTT.